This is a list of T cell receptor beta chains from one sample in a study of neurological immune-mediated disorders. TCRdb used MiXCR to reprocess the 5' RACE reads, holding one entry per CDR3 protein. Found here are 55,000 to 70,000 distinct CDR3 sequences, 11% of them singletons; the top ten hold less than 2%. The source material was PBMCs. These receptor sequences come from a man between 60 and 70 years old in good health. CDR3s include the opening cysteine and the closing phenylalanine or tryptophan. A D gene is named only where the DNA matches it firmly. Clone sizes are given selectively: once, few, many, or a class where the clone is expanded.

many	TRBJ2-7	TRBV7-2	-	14	TGTGCCAGCAGCTTGGGGAGGTCCGGCTACGAGCAGTACTTC	CASSLGRSGYEQYF
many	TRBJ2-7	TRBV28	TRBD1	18	TGTGCCAGCAGTTCCCTCAGACCGGGACAGGGAACGCAATACGAGCAGTACTTC	CASSSLRPGQGTQYEQYF
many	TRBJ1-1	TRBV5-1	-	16	TGCGCCAGCAGCCCCCTCGAGCAGGGGCCGATTACTGAAGCTTTCTTT	CASSPLEQGPITEAFF
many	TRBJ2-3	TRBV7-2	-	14	TGTGCCAGCAGCTTGGACCGAGGCACAGATACGCAGTATTTT	CASSLDRGTDTQYF
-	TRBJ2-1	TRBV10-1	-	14	TGCGCCAGCAGTGATCGGATCCCAGGGGATGAGCAGATCTTC	CASSDRIPGDEQIF
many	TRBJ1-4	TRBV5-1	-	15	TGCGCCAGCACCCCTGGGGTTTCAACTAATGAAAAACTGTTTTTT	CASTPGVSTNEKLFF
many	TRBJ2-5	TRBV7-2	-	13	TGTGCCAGCAGCGAGAGACTGGGGGAGACCCAGTACTTC	CASSERLGETQYF
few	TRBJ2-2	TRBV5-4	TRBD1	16	TGTGCCAGCAGCTCAGGACAGGGGGCTTTCACCGGGGAGCTGTTTTTT	CASSSGQGAFTGELFF
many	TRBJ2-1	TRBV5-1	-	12	TGCGCCAGCAGCCATACAGGAGATGAGCAGTTCTTC	CASSHTGDEQFF
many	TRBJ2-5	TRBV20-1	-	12	TGCAGTACATTGGGGGGACCGAAGACCCAGTACTTC	CSTLGGPKTQYF
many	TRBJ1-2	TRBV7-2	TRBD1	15	TGTGCCAGCAGCTCAGGACAGGGGGCTAACTATGGCTACACCTTC	CASSSGQGANYGYTF
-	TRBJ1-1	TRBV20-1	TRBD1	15	TGCAGTGCTAGAGCTGCGGACAGGGGACGTCCTGAAGCTTTCTTT	CSARAADRGRPEAFF
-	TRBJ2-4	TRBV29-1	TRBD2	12	TGCAGCGTTGGGGGGGGGGTGGACATTCAGTACTTC	CSVGGGVDIQYF
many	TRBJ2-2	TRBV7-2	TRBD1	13	TGTGCCAGCAGCTTGACAGGGCCCGGGGAGCTGTTTTTT	CASSLTGPGELFF
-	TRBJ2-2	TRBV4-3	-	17	TGCGCCAGCAGCTCAACAGGACAGATCTCGAACACCGGGGAGCTGTTTTTT	CASSSTGQISNTGELFF
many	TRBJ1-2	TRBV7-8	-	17	TGTGCCAGCAGCTTAAGCCAAGGGTGGCAGGGGTCTCGAGGCTACACCTTC	CASSLSQGWQGSRGYTF
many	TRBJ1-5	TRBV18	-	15	TGTGCCAGCTCACTCCTACAGGGTGGCAATCAGCCCCAGCATTTT	CASSLLQGGNQPQHF
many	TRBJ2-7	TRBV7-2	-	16	TGTGCCAGCAGCTTAAGCTCTCGCGGGGGCTTGGACGAGCAGTACTTC	CASSLSSRGGLDEQYF
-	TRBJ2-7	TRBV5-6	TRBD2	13	TGTGCCAGCAGCAGGGGACTAGAGTTCGAGCAGTACTTC	CASSRGLEFEQYF
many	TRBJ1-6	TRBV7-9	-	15	TGTGCCAGCAGCTTGGGACAACACTATAATTCACCCCTCCACTTT	CASSLGQHYNSPLHF
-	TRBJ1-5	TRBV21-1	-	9	TGTGCCAGCAAGCAGCCCCAGCATTTT	CASKQPQHF
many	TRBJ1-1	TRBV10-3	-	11	TGTGCCACCGCAAAGGGAACTGAAGCTTTCTTT	CATAKGTEAFF